Below are 14 T cell receptor beta chains sequenced from a single sample in a study of cytomegalovirus exposure and HLA in healthy donors. Primers: 60 Vbeta forward and 13 Jbeta reverse. TCRdb's table, derived via immunoSEQ multiplex PCR, lists solely in-frame clones and lacks some. The sample carries some 86,000 clones, around 75% recorded once. The sample comprised PBMCs. These receptors were collected from a woman aged 40 to 49 in good health and CMV-seropositive.

There are a few counts of this clone. The CDR3 sequence is CASSPQPGSGATGELFF. CDR3 in DNA: TGTGCCAGCAGTCCGCAACCGGGGTCCGGCGCGACCGGGGAGCTGTTTTTT. The rearrangement uses TRBV28 and TRBJ2-2, with D perhaps matching TRBD2 (5 bases). This CDR3 has 17 residues. Trimming shortened V by 5 bases and J by 5 bases, and 21 bases separated the two germline ends. Germline-derived CDR1 and CDR2 are MDHEN and SYDVKM.

The chain employs TRBV5-1 and TRBJ2-7; tentatively, D is TRBD1 (5 bases). There are 14 residues in the CDR3. Trimming took 0 bases from V and 4 from J, leaving 11 bases between them. CDR1 is SGHRS, CDR2 YFSETQ, per germline. CDR3 loop: CASSLEAGWYEQYF. DNA for the CDR3: TGCGCCAGCAGCTTGGAAGCAGGGTGGTACGAGCAGTACTTC.

The chain joins TRBV7-9 to TRBJ1-1, with D maybe TRBD1 (5 bases). Germline lookup yields CDR1 SEHNR and CDR2 FQNEAQ (reference sequence). V shed 4 bases and J shed 2 bases, with 20 bases lying between them. The CDR3 totals 17 residues. CDR3 sequence reads: CASSSPIGVQGNTEAFF. The DNA for the CDR3 is TGTGCCAGCAGCTCCCCGATAGGAGTCCAGGGAAACACTGAAGCTTTCTTT.

The V and J genes are TRBV2 and TRBJ2-1, with D perhaps TRBD1 (5 bases). The CDR3 has 15 amino acids. The germline V gene encodes CDR1 SNHLY and CDR2 FYNNEI. Trimming left V 4 bases short and J 4 bases short, with 14 bases between. The CDR3 coding sequence is TGTGCCAGCAGTGGGGAAGGGGCCTTTTACAATGAGCAGTTCTTC. Protein sequence: CASSGEGAFYNEQFF.

The rearrangement joins TRBV6-1 to TRBJ2-3; tentatively, D is TRBD2 (6 bases). The CDR3 loop spans 15 amino acids. V was shortened by 8 bases and J by 1 base, with 16 bases between the two germline ends. Germline CDR1 is MNHNS and CDR2 is SASEGT. CDR3 amino acids: CASVEGQVGTDTQYF. The DNA of the CDR3 is TGTGCCAGCGTGGAGGGGCAGGTCGGCACAGATACGCAGTATTTT.

The chain has TRBV5-1 and TRBJ2-7, with TRBD1 identical over 7 bases. The CDR3 runs 13 residues. Germline V lookup: CDR1 SGHRS, CDR2 YFSETQ. Trimming cost V 6 bases and J 5 bases; bases outside gene matches: 8. The CDR3 DNA reads TGCGCCAGCAAGTGGACAGGCCTTAACGAGCAGTACTTC. This encodes CASKWTGLNEQYF.

The chain uses TRBV5-8 and TRBJ2-1, with a weak D call TRBD2 (6 bases). This CDR3 has 15 amino acids. Germline V gene sequence: CDR1 SGHTS, CDR2 YDEGEE. Trimming took off 1 base at V and 3 bases at J, with 11 bases between the two ends. Written as DNA, the CDR3 is TGTGCCAGCAGCTTGACTCCGGGAGACTACAATGAGCAGTTCTTC. Encoded protein: CASSLTPGDYNEQFF.

This chain links TRBV21-1 with TRBJ1-1; no DNA check was done on the table's D call, TRBD1. TRBV21-1 is assigned pseudogene status. The CDR3 is 16 residues long. The CDR3 loop is CASSTGTGAGGTEAFF. CDR3 DNA: TGTGCCAGCAGCACCGGGACAGGGGCCGGGGGAACTGAAGCTTTCTTT.

This clone showed up just a few times. The chain has TRBV2 and TRBJ2-5, with 9 positions matching TRBD1. The V and J ends lost 3 bases and 11 bases, in that order; junction bases with no gene match: 13. The CDR3 is 15 amino acids. Germline V gene sequence: CDR1 SNHLY, CDR2 FYNNEI. CDR3 coding DNA: TGTGCCAGCAGTGATAATCCCGGGACAGGGAGGGAGCAGTACTTC. Amino acids: CASSDNPGTGREQYF. The entire variable domain, with the rest obtained from reference TRBV2 and TRBJ2-5, is as follows: EPEVTQTPSHQVTQMGQEVILRCVPISNHLYFYWYRQILGQKVEFLVSFYNNEISEKSEIFDDQFSVERPDGSNFTLKIRSTKLEDSAMYFCASSDNPGTGREQYFGPGTRLLVL.

This sequence joins TRBV6-1 and TRBJ2-5, with 13 positions matching TRBD2. The trim removed 2 bases at V and 4 bases at J, leaving 4 bases unmatched. The germline V gene encodes CDR1 MNHNS and CDR2 SASEGT. CDR3 length equals 16 residues. Here the CDR3 DNA reads TGTGCCAGCAGTGAAACTAGCGGGAGGGCCCCAGAGACCCAGTACTTC. Its translation: CASSETSGRAPETQYF.

V gene TRBV10-1 combines with J gene TRBJ1-1, with D unresolved. Germline CDR1 and CDR2: WNHNN and SYGVQD (reference sequence). The CDR3 has 15 amino acids. V lost 4 bases to trimming and J lost 2 bases, with 14 bases between them. DNA of the CDR3: TGCGCCAGCAGTGCCCGGGTCCCGTTCAACACTGAAGCTTTCTTT. Protein: CASSARVPFNTEAFF.

The chain links TRBV7-9 to TRBJ1-1, with TRBD1 as a possible D gene (5 bases). This CDR3 has 13 residues. Trimming left V 6 bases short and J 2 bases short, with 10 bases between. Looked up from germline, CDR1 is SEHNR and CDR2 is FQNEAQ (reference sequence). CDR3 in amino acids: CASRKQVNTEAFF. The DNA for the CDR3 is TGTGCCAGCAGGAAACAGGTCAACACTGAAGCTTTCTTT.

V and J are TRBV28 and TRBJ1-2; 7 bases align to TRBD1. Germline V gene sequence: CDR1 MDHEN, CDR2 SYDVKM. The CDR3 extends over 15 amino acids. V lost 6 bases to trimming and J lost 4 bases; unmatched junction nucleotides: 11. The DNA for the CDR3 is TGTGCCAGCAGAACTCAAGGGGGCACCTCCTATGGCTACACCTTC. Its translation is CASRTQGGTSYGYTF.

DNA for the CDR3: TGTGCCAGCAGTAAAGAGGGGGCGATTTCTCTCGAGACTGAAGCTTTCTTT. Translated: CASSKEGAISLETEAFF. This chain connects TRBV5-4 to TRBJ1-1; 7 nucleotides match TRBD1. CDR3 length: 17 amino acids. Per the germline V gene, CDR1 is SGHNT and CDR2 is YYREEE (reference sequence). V trimming: 5 bases; J trimming: 5 bases; junction bases outside the gene matches: 18.